This T cell receptor beta chain was identified during a study of T-cell reconstitution after alpha-beta-depleted transplantation in children. Broader study findings: After transplant, high TCRbeta diversity at day 60 in some patients arose from surviving recipient T cells and thymic progenitors. Most T-cell counts and diversity one year after the transplant came from T cells that were newly produced. Reportedly, only several hundred clones from non-depleted graft cells drove alpha-beta T-cell counts at about two months.

This clonotype was observed a handful of times. Antigen specificity is unknown. CDR3 length: 17 amino acids. Unmatched junction bases numbered 10, after V lost 3 bases and J lost 2 bases. In germline, CDR1 is LNHDA, CDR2 SQIVND (reference sequence). Preparing the TCRbeta library involved the use of unique molecular identifiers. In TCRdb, the PCR reads were re-called with MiXCR into one record per CDR3 protein. This table has fewer than 550,000 distinct CDR3 sequences, approximately 10% appearing once. The clonotype originates from a female patient aged 2-15 years who had a stem cell transplant for aplastic anemia, so the T cells may come from the graft donor. The specimen comprised PBMCs, mostly from graft donor cells, sampled 180 days after TCRalphabeta/CD19-depleted stem cell transplant. J is TRBJ2-3 and V is TRBV19, with TRBD2 matching over 8 bases. The DNA for the CDR3 is TGTGCCAGTAGTATGGGTCGGACGGGAGGGCTCACAGATACGCAGTATTTT. It specifies CASSMGRTGGLTDTQYF. Full variable domain (rest looked up from reference TRBV19 and TRBJ2-3): DGGITQSPKYLFRKEGQNVTLSCEQNLNHDAMYWYRQDPGQGLRLIYYSQIVNDFQKGDIAEGYSVSREKKESFPLTVTSAQKNPTAFYLCASSMGRTGGLTDTQYFGPGTRLTVL.